This T cell receptor beta chain originates from a study of T cells in Graves' hyperthyroidism and ophthalmopathy. The V gene's germline CDR1 is LGHNA and CDR2 YSLEER. The CDR3 runs 16 residues. Trimming cost V 0 bases and J 3 bases, with 12 bases left between them. Amplification of TCR beta CDR3 regions used RNA as the template. First-round RT-PCR targeting the TCR CDR3 was performed with the HTBI primer set. Using its own MiXCR run on the multiplex PCR reads, TCRdb lists one record per CDR3 protein. The sample lists 750,000 to 900,000 distinct CDR3 sequences, 35% to 40% occurring once. Specimen: blood. This clonotype was sampled from a man between 18 and 35 years old with Graves' hyperthyroidism. The rearrangement joins TRBV4-3 to TRBJ1-3; TRBD1 is a possible D gene (6 bases). The CDR3 protein is CASSQDRGGGGNTIYF. As DNA, the CDR3 is TGCGCCAGCAGCCAAGATCGCGGAGGGGGTGGAAACACCATATATTTT.